What follows describes a single T cell receptor beta chain. The data stem from a study of blood T cell repertoires in COVID-19. This CDR3 has 17 amino acids. With 5 bases clipped from V and 3 bases from J, the junction kept 11 bases outside the gene matches. From germline, CDR1 is SGHVS and CDR2 FQNEAQ. Methods used by the authors: Reference gene primer amplification gave estimated nucleated cell counts. Repertoires were generated with immunoSEQ multiplex PCR, while TCRdb's copy carries only in-frame clones and drops some. V, J and clone size are taken as reported in that table, and D and trimming were inferred from the DNA itself. The sample holds roughly 110,000 clones, about 89% seen once.

Sequenced: peripheral blood. V is TRBV7-8 and J is TRBJ1-5, with TRBD1 matching over 9 bases. This receptor was taken from a man aged 40-50 years with active or convalescent COVID-19. For the CDR3, the DNA is TGTGCCAGCAGCGCCGGGACAGGGATACCAAACAATCAGCCCCAGCATTTT. It codes for CASSAGTGIPNNQPQHF.